This entry is about one TCR beta chain. TCRdb's copy holds only in-frame clones and misses some; the assay was immunoSEQ multiplex PCR. The repertoire holds around 380,000 clones, with around nine tenths as singletons. The entry originates in a study of Ad26.COV2.S vaccination and SARS-CoV-2 variants. Study-level information: By the intramuscular route, Ad26.COV2.S was given once, or twice 56 days apart.

As to treatment: approximately 18 received Ad26.COV2.S at low or high dose, single or two shots; about 5 received placebo; per-sample allocation not given. Specimen acquisition occurred on day 63 following the initial vaccine or placebo injection. The CDR3 runs 15 residues. J was trimmed by 0 bases and V by 10 bases; bases with no gene match: 10. The germline V gene has CDR1 SNHLY and CDR2 FYNNEI. This clonotype originated in a person between 18 and 60 years old who received the Ad26.COV2.S COVID-19 vaccine or a placebo. The sequencing used peripheral blood, collected in a trial of Ad26.COV2.S vaccine versus placebo. This sequence joins TRBV2 and TRBJ2-3, with 7 bases aligning to TRBD2. In DNA form, the CDR3 reads TGTGCCACCAATCGGGGAGGGGCTAGCACAGATACGCAGTATTTT. This translates into CATNRGGASTDTQYF. Complete variable domain (other parts from reference TRBV2 and TRBJ2-3): EPEVTQTPSHQVTQMGQEVILRCVPISNHLYFYWYRQILGQKVEFLVSFYNNEISEKSEIFDDQFSVERPDGSNFTLKIRSTKLEDSAMYFCATNRGGASTDTQYFGPGTRLTVL.